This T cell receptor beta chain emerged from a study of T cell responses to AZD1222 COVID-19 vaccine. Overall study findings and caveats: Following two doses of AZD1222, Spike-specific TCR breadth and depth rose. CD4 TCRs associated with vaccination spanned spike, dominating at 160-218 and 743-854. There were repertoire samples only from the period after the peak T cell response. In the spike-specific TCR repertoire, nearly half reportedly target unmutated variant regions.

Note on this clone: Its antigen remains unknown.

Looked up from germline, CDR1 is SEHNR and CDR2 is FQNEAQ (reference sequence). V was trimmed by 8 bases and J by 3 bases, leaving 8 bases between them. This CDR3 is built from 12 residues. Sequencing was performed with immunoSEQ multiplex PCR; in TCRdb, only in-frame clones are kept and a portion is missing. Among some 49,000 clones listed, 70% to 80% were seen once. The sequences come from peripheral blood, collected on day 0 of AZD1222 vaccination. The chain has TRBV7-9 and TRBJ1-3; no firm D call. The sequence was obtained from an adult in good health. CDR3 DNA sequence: TGTGCCAGCGTGTTAGGTGGAAACACCATATATTTT. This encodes CASVLGGNTIYF.